The T cell receptor beta chain described here comes from a study of lung T cells in sarcoidosis with Löfgren's syndrome. This clonotype is deemed medium-sized. The antigen remains undetermined. Germline CDR1 and CDR2: DFQATT and SNEGSKA (reference sequence). The CDR3 consists of 14 residues. J lost 3 bases, V lost 5 bases, and 8 bases had no gene match. TCRdb re-analysed the reads in MiXCR, keeping a single row per CDR3 protein. The sample yields several thousand distinct CDR3 sequences, around 21% seen once. Findings of the study overall: Paired TRAV12-1/TRBV2 TCRs showed CDR3 homology and preferential pairing.

The chain joins TRBV20-1 to TRBJ2-5; 8 bases align to TRBD2. This TCR was sampled from a human donor with sarcoidosis (Löfgren's syndrome or another form), or a control subject (not recorded which). Sequenced sample: CD4+ T cells from bronchoalveolar lavage fluid. CDR3 sequence: CSAEGSGAEETQYF. CDR3 DNA sequence: TGCAGTGCTGAAGGTAGCGGGGCCGAAGAGACCCAGTACTTC.